This T cell receptor beta chain was found in a study of shared clonotypes between healthy human individuals. Only in-frame clones appear in the TCRdb table, and some are missing; sequencing was by immunoSEQ multiplex PCR. The sample contains more than 2,000,000 clones, approximately 93% of which appear only once. The origin of this receptor is a man in his late teens or twenties in good health. Some clones in this sample may be carry-over from other donors' samples. Specimen: naive CD4+ T cells from PBMCs. The subset was: CD45RA+ positively selected.

CDR3 DNA: TGTGCCAGCAGTTTTTTAGGGGGGTCGGATCAGCCCCAGCATTTT. Translated: CASSFLGGSDQPQHF. The chain recombines TRBV28 with TRBJ1-5; weak D call: TRBD1 (6 bases). Trimming left V 3 bases short and J 5 bases short, with 14 bases between. The CDR3 has 15 amino acids. Germline values: CDR1 MDHEN, CDR2 SYDVKM.